The 22 T cell receptor beta chains below were found in one sample sequenced in a study of vaccination effects on CD4 cells after COVID-19. Here immunoSEQ multiplex PCR was the method, and the copy in TCRdb shows in-frame clones only, minus some. The sample has about 39,000 clones, under 70% seen once; the top ten hold more than 7%. Culture lasted around eleven days before CD4+ T cell isolation. Either the mRNA-1273 or the BNT162b2 vaccine was given to participants as two doses. These receptors are not linked to any known antigen. The source material was CD4+ T cells from PBMCs cultured without peptide, sampled after COVID-19 vaccination. The receptors were gathered from a human donor who received a COVID-19 vaccine.

The V and J genes are TRBV20-1 and TRBJ1-5; D is unclear. Germline-derived CDR1 and CDR2 are DFQATT and SNEGSKA (reference sequence). The CDR3 runs 15 residues. V was pared by 3 bases and J by 1 base, with 13 bases between. CDR3 sequence reads: CSASRVAESNQPQHF. CDR3 DNA: TGCAGTGCTAGTAGAGTGGCGGAAAGCAATCAGCCCCAGCATTTT.

The genes are TRBV5-1 and TRBJ1-2, with D possibly TRBD1 on 6 matching bases. The V gene lost 0 bases and the J gene lost 4 bases, with 13 bases spanning the gap. Germline V gives CDR1 SGHRS, CDR2 YFSETQ. The CDR3 has 15 amino acids. CDR3 protein: CASSLEGVGGYGYTF. CDR3 nucleotides: TGCGCCAGCAGCTTGGAGGGGGTCGGGGGCTATGGCTACACCTTC.

The CDR3 DNA follows: TGTGCCAGCAGCTTGGGCGAACTAGCGGGAGTTTCGGATACGCAGTATTTT. Protein: CASSLGELAGVSDTQYF. V and J are TRBV5-4 and TRBJ2-3, with 11 bases identical to TRBD2. The germline V gene encodes CDR1 SGHNT and CDR2 YYREEE (reference sequence). This CDR3 has 17 amino acids. V gave up 0 bases and J gave up 6 bases; unmatched junction bases: 9.

The chain employs TRBV19 and TRBJ2-1; perhaps TRBD2 as D (5 bases). The germline V gene encodes CDR1 LNHDA and CDR2 SQIVND (reference sequence). The CDR3 totals 14 residues. V was cut by 0 bases and J by 10 bases, with 13 bases left in between. The CDR3 DNA follows: TGTGCCAGTAGTATAGACCTTGGGAGTGGGGAGCAGTTCTTC. Residues: CASSIDLGSGEQFF.

CDR3 bases: TGTGCCAGCAGTGTTAGTTTCCTACCCCCCAGTGAGCAGTTCTTC. This translates into CASSVSFLPPSEQFF. V usage is TRBV6-4 and J usage is TRBJ2-1; the D is unclear. Germline CDR1 and CDR2: MRHNA and SNTAGT. The ends were cut back, 4 bases at V and 9 bases at J, with 19 bases in the middle. The length of the CDR3 is 15 residues.

CDR3 sequence (DNA): TGTGCCAGCAGTGAGACGGGACACCACAATCAGCCCCAGCATTTT. It yields the protein CASSETGHHNQPQHF. The chain is built from TRBV9 and TRBJ1-5; possible D gene TRBD1, 6 bases. This CDR3 has 15 amino acids. Trimming left V 5 bases short and J 3 bases short, with 15 bases between. Germline CDR1 and CDR2: SGDLS and YYNGEE.

The chain combines TRBV7-2 with TRBJ2-1; D unclear. Per the germline V gene, CDR1 is SGHTA and CDR2 is FQGNSA. The V and J ends lost 4 bases and 4 bases respectively, with 17 bases between them. The CDR3 contains 16 residues. The CDR3 is CASSSPVGNRYNEQFF. CDR3 coding DNA: TGTGCCAGCAGCTCCCCTGTCGGTAATCGGTACAATGAGCAGTTCTTC.

The rearrangement joins TRBV6-1 to TRBJ2-7, with no clear D. V gave up 2 bases and J gave up 9 bases, with 20 bases separating them. Germline CDR1 is MNHNS and CDR2 is SASEGT. There are 15 residues in the CDR3. The CDR3 region is CASSEQEGGSSVQYF. The CDR3 bases are TGTGCCAGCAGTGAACAGGAAGGTGGTAGTTCGGTGCAGTACTTC.

This clone was seen once. The rearrangement uses TRBV7-2 and TRBJ2-3; 7 bases fit TRBD2. Germline V gene sequence: CDR1 SGHTA, CDR2 FQGNSA. The CDR3 contains 16 residues. V was clipped by 1 base and J by 4 bases; unmatched bases: 8. The DNA for the CDR3 is TGTGCCAGCAGCTTAGGGCGGGCGGGAGTCTCAGATACGCAGTATTTT. It yields the protein CASSLGRAGVSDTQYF.

The sample holds a few counts of this clone. The chain uses TRBV7-2 and TRBJ1-1; D ambiguous. The germline V and J ends were trimmed by 5 bases and 11 bases, with 15 bases remaining between them. The CDR3 runs 12 residues. CDR1 and CDR2 from the germline V gene are SGHTA and FQGNSA. CDR3 loop: CASSPVSPSAFF. The CDR3 DNA follows: TGTGCCAGCAGCCCCGTTAGCCCCTCGGCTTTCTTT.

The rearrangement joins TRBV5-1 to TRBJ1-4; maybe TRBD1 (6 bases). The germline CDR1 and CDR2 sequences are SGHRS and YFSETQ. V lost 0 bases to trimming and J lost 8 bases, with 14 bases between them. The CDR3 contains 15 residues. CDR3 sequence (DNA): TGCGCCAGCAGCTTGGTAGGGACACACGAGGAAAAACTGTTTTTT. Its translation: CASSLVGTHEEKLFF.

This clone was detected once. V usage is TRBV7-9 and J usage is TRBJ2-7; 9 bases fit TRBD2. The germline CDR1 and CDR2 sequences are SEHNR and FQNEAQ (reference sequence). The CDR3 extends over 18 amino acids. V shed 0 bases and J 3 bases; nucleotides not matched to a gene: 12. In nucleotides, the CDR3 is TGTGCCAGCAGCTTAGCGAGGGGGTTCGGGACTAGCAGCTACGAGCAGTACTTC. Translated: CASSLARGFGTSSYEQYF.

This sequence joins TRBV3-1 (or the pseudogene TRBV3-2) and TRBJ1-1; a weak D match, TRBD1 (5 bases). From germline, CDR1 is LGHDT and CDR2 YNNKEL (reference sequence). V was pared by 2 bases and J by 6 bases, with 13 bases between. The CDR3 covers 14 residues. Written as DNA, the CDR3 is TGTGCCAGCAGCCAATTTGACAGAAGCGCTGAAGCTTTCTTT. The encoded protein is CASSQFDRSAEAFF.

The chain joins TRBV19 to TRBJ1-2; D gene unclear. Germline assignment: CDR1 LNHDA and CDR2 SQIVND (reference sequence). The CDR3 has 15 amino acids. V dropped 4 bases and J dropped 4 bases, with 16 bases sitting between them. The CDR3 DNA reads TGTGCCAGTAGTACACAGACCCGAATGGGCTATGGCTACACCTTC. This encodes CASSTQTRMGYGYTF.

The J gene is TRBJ2-5, the V gene TRBV12-3 or TRBV12-4; D is unresolved. CDR3 length: 13 amino acids. V lost 6 bases and J lost 7, with 15 bases in between. The chain's CDR3 is CASSVQDLGTQYF. CDR3 in DNA: TGTGCCAGCAGCGTCCAAGATTTGGGGACCCAGTACTTC.

This clone was observed a few times. The chain is built from TRBV7-9 and TRBJ1-1; the D is unclear. Per germline, CDR1 SEHNR and CDR2 FQNEAQ (reference sequence). The CDR3 contains 13 residues. V was clipped by 2 bases and J by 0 bases, with 4 bases between them. CDR3: CASSLLMNTEAFF. The CDR3 DNA is TGTGCCAGCAGCTTACTGATGAACACTGAAGCTTTCTTT.

The chain employs TRBV5-8 and TRBJ2-2; D is possibly TRBD1 (5 bases). The CDR3 is 16 amino acids. V lost 4 bases and J lost 0, with 13 bases in between. CDR1 is SGHTS, CDR2 YDEGEE, per germline. Written as DNA, the CDR3 is TGTGCCAGCAGCCCAACAGGCCTCGCGAACACCGGGGAGCTGTTTTTT. Translating gives CASSPTGLANTGELFF.

This sequence joins TRBV5-4 and TRBJ1-1, with a weak D call TRBD1 (5 bases). V was pared by 0 bases and J by 6 bases, with 21 bases between. Per the germline V gene, CDR1 is SGHNT and CDR2 is YYREEE (reference sequence). The CDR3 consists of 17 residues. The CDR3 DNA is TGTGCCAGCAGCTTGGCCCTACGCGGGCCAGACAGCCCTGAAGCTTTCTTT. Its protein product is CASSLALRGPDSPEAFF.

The chain joins TRBV21-1 to TRBJ2-3; the DNA was not used to check the table's D call, TRBD1. TRBV21-1 is a listed pseudogene. This CDR3 has 14 residues. The CDR3 nucleotides read TGTGCCAGCAGCGTTCGACAGTGCACAGATACGCAGTATTTT. It codes for CASSVRQCTDTQYF.

In this sample, this clone turned up once. This rearrangement joins TRBV29-1 to TRBJ2-7; D remains ambiguous. The ends were cut back, 4 bases at V and 7 bases at J, with 17 bases in the middle. The CDR3 has 13 amino acids. CDR1 SQVTM and CDR2 ANQGSEA come from the germline V gene. In DNA, the CDR3 is TGCAGCGTTGTCTTAGGTGACAAGGTGGAGCAGTACTTC. This gives the protein CSVVLGDKVEQYF.

This clone was detected only a few times. The V call is TRBV10-1, the J call TRBJ2-2; unclear D gene. Germline V lookup: CDR1 WNHNN, CDR2 SYGVQD (reference sequence). Trimming pared 4 bases from V and 3 bases from J, leaving 12 bases between. This CDR3 comprises 15 residues. This chain's CDR3 is CASSGKGLDTGELFF. CDR3 DNA sequence: TGCGCCAGCAGTGGAAAAGGATTGGACACCGGGGAGCTGTTTTTT.

V gene TRBV3-1 (or the pseudogene TRBV3-2) combines with J gene TRBJ1-1; 8 bases map to TRBD1. The CDR3 totals 14 residues. Unmatched junction bases numbered 6, after V lost 5 bases and J lost 4 bases. From germline, CDR1 is LGHDT and CDR2 YNNKEL (reference sequence). CDR3 amino acids: CASSTPGQGTEAFF. CDR3 nucleotides: TGTGCCAGCAGCACTCCCGGACAGGGCACTGAAGCTTTCTTT.